Included here is one T cell receptor (beta chain) sequence, with context. These data originate in a study of OX40 agonist ivuxolimab in advanced cancers. Trimming removed 4 bases at V and 5 bases at J, with 9 bases between. CDR3 size: 12 residues. Germline V gene data show CDR1 as SGHTS and CDR2 as YDEGEE. Produced via immunoSEQ multiplex PCR; TCRdb's table is partial and in-frame only. Seen here are 52,000 or so clones, roughly 80% observed once, and the top ten hold approximately 2.8%. V usage is TRBV5-8 and J usage is TRBJ2-5; D call uncertain. The TCR was taken from an adult with an advanced solid tumor such as melanoma, head and neck, liver or kidney cancer. The sample was CD4+ or CD8+ T cells sorted from blood, taken in a trial of the OX40 agonist ivuxolimab. The CDR3 DNA follows: TGTGCCAGCAGCCCCATCCAGGAGACCCAGTACTTC. Its translation is CASSPIQETQYF.